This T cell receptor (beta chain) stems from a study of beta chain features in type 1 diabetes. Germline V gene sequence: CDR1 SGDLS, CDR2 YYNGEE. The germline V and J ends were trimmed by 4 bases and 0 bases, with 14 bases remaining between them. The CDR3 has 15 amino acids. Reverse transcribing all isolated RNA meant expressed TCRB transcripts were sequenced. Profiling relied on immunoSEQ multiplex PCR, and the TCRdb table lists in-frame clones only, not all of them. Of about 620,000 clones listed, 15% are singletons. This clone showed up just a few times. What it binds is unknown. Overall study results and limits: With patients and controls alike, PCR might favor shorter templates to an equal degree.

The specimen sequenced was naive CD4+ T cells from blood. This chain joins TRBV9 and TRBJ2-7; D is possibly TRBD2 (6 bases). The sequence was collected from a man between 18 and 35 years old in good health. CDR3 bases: TGTGCCAGCAGCCCGCAAGCGGGCCCCTCCTACGAGCAGTACTTC. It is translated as CASSPQAGPSYEQYF.